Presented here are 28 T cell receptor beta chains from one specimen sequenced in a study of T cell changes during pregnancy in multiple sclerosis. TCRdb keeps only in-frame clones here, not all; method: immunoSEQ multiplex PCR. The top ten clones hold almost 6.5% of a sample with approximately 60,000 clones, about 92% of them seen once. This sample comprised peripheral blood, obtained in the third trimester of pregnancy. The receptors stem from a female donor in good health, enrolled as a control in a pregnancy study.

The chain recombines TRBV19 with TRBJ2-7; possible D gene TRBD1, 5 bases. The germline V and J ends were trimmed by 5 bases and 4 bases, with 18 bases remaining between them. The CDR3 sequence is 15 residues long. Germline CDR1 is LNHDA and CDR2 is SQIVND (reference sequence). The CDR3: CASSAQGRERYEQYF. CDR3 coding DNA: TGTGCCAGTAGTGCTCAGGGCAGGGAAAGGTACGAGCAGTACTTC.

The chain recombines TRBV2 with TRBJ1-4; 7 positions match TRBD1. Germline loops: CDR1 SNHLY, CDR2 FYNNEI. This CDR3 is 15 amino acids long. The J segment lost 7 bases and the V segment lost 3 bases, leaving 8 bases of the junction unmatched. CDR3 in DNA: TGTGCCAGCAGTGAGGAAGGACAGGTTGGTGAAAAACTGTTTTTT. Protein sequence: CASSEEGQVGEKLFF.

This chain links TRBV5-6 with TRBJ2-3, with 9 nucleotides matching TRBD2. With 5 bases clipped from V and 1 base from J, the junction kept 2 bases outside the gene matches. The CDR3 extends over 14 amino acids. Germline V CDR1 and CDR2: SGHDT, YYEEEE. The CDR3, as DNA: TGTGCCAGCAGACAGCGGGGGGGCACAGATACGCAGTATTTT. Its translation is CASRQRGGTDTQYF.

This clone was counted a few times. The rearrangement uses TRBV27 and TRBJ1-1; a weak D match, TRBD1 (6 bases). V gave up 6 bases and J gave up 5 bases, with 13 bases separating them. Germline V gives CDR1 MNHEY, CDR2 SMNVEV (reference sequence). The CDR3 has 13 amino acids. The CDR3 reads CASRNRVWTEAFF. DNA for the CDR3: TGTGCCAGCAGGAACAGGGTATGGACTGAAGCTTTCTTT.

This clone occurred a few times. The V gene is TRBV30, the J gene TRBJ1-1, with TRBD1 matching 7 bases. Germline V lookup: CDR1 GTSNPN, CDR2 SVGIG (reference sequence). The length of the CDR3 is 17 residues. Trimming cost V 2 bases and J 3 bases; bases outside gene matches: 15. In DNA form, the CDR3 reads TGTGCCTGGAGTCGTCCACTAGAACAGGGGCCGTACACTGAAGCTTTCTTT. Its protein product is CAWSRPLEQGPYTEAFF.

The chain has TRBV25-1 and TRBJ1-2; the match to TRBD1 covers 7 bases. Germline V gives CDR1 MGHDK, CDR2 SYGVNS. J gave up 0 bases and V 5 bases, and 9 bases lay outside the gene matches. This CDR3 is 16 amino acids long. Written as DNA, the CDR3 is TGTGCCAGCAGTTGGTCGGGGACAGCAGCTAACTATGGCTACACCTTC. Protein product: CASSWSGTAANYGYTF.

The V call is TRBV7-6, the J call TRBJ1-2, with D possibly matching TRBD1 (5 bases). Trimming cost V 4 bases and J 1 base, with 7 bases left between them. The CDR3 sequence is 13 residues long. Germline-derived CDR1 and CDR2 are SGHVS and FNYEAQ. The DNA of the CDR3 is TGTGCCAGCAGCTGGGGACTTAACTATGGCTACACCTTC. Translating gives CASSWGLNYGYTF.

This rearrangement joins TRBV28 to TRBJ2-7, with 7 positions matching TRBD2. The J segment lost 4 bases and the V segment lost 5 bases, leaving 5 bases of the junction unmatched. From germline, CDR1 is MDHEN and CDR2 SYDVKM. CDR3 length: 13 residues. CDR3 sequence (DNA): TGTGCCAGCAGTCCCGGACTAGGTTACGAGCAGTACTTC. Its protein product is CASSPGLGYEQYF.

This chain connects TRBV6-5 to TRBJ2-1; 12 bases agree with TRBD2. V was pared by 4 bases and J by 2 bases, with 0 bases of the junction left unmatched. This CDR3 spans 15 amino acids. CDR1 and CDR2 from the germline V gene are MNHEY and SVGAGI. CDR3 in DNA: TGTGCCAGCAGTTGGACTAGCGGGACCTACAATGAGCAGTTCTTC. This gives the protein CASSWTSGTYNEQFF.

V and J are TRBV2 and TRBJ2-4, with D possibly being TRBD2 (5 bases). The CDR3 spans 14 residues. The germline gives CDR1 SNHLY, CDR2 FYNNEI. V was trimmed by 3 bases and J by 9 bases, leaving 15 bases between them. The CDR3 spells CASSDLAGVGIQYF. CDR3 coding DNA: TGTGCCAGCAGTGATTTGGCGGGTGTTGGCATTCAGTACTTC.

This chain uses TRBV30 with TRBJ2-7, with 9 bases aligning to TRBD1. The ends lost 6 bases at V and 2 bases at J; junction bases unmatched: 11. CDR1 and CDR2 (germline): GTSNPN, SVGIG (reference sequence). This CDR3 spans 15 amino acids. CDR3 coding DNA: TGTGCCTGTCCACGTGCGACAGGGGGTCCCTACGAGCAGTACTTC. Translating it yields CACPRATGGPYEQYF.

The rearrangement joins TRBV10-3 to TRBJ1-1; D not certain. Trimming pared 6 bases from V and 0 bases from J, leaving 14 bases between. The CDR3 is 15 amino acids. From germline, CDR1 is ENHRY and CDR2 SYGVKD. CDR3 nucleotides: TGTGCCATCAGGCCCGCGGCGGGGATGAACACTGAAGCTTTCTTT. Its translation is CAIRPAAGMNTEAFF.

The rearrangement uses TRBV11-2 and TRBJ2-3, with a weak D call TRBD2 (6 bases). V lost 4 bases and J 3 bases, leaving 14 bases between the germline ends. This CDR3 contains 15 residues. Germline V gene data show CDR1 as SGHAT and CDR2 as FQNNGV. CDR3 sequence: CASSSDGSGTDTQYF. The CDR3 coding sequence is TGTGCCAGCAGCTCCGACGGTAGCGGTACAGATACGCAGTATTTT.

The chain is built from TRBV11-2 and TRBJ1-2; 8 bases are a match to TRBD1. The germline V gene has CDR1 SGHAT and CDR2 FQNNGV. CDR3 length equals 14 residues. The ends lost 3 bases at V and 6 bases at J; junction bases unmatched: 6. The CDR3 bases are TGTGCCAGCAGCTTGCAGGACAGGGTCGATGGCTACACCTTC. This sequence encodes CASSLQDRVDGYTF.

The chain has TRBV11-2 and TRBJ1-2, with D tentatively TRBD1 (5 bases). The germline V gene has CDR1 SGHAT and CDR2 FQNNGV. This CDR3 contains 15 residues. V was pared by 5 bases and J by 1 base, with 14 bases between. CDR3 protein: CASSLDGGGNYGYTF. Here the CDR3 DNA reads TGTGCCAGCAGCCTCGATGGGGGGGGTAACTATGGCTACACCTTC.

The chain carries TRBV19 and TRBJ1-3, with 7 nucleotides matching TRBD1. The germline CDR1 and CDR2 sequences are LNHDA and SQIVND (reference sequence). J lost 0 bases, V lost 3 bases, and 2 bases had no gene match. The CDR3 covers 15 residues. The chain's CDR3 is CASSMDRSSGNTIYF. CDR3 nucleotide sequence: TGTGCCAGTAGTATGGACAGGAGCTCTGGAAACACCATATATTTT.

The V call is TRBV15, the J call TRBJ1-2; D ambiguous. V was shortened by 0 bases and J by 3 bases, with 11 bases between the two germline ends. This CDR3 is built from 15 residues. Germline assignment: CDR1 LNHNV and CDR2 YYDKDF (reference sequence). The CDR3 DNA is TGTGCCACCAGCAGAGATCACAGTGTCGACTATGGCTACACCTTC. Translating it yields CATSRDHSVDYGYTF.

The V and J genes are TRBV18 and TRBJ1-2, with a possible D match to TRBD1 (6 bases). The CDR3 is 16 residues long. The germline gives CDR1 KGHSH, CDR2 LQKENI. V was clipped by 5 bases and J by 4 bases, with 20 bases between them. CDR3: CASSSNFGQGSYGYTF. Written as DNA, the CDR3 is TGTGCCAGCTCATCGAATTTTGGGCAGGGGAGCTATGGCTACACCTTC.

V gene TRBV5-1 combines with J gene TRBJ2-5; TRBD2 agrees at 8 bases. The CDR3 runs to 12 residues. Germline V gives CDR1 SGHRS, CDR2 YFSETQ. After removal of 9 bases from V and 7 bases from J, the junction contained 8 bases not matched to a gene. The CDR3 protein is CATSGGEGTQYF. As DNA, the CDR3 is TGCGCCACCTCGGGAGGGGAGGGGACCCAGTACTTC.

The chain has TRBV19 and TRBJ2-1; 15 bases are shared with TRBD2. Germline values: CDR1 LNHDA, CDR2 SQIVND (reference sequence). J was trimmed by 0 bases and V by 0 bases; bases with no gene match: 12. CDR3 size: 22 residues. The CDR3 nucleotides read TGTGCCAGTAGTATAGATCGCTCCGGGACTAGCGGGAGGAGAGGCTCCTACAATGAGCAGTTCTTC. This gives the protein CASSIDRSGTSGRRGSYNEQFF.

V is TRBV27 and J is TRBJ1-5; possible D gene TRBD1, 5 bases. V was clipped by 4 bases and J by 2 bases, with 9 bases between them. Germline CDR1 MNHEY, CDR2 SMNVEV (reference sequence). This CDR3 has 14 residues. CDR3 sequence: CASSYDSRNQPQHF. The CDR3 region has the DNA TGTGCCAGCAGTTATGACAGCCGCAATCAGCCCCAGCATTTT.

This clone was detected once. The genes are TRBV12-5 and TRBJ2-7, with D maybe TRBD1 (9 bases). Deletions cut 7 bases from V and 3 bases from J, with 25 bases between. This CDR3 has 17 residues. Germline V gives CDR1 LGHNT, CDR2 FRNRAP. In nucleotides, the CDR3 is TGTGCTAGTGCGGGAGGGACAGGGCTCAATCGAATCTACGAGCAGTACTTC. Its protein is CASAGGTGLNRIYEQYF. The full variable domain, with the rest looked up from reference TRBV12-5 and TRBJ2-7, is DARVTQTPRHKVTEMGQEVTMRCQPILGHNTVFWYRQTMMQGLELLAYFRNRAPLDDSGMPKDRFSAEMPDATLATLKIQPSEPRDSAVYFCASAGGTGLNRIYEQYFGPGTRLTVT.

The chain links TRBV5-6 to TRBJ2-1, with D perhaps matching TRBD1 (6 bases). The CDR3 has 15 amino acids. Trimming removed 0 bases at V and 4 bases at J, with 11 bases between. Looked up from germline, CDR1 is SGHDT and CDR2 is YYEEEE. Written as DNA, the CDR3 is TGTGCCAGCAGCTTGGGAGACAGGCATTACAATGAGCAGTTCTTC. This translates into CASSLGDRHYNEQFF.

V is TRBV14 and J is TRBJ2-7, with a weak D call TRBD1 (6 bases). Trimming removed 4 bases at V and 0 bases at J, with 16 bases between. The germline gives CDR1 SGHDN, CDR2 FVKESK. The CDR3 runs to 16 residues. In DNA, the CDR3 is TGTGCCAGCAGCCGGAAACCAAGGGGGAGCTCCTACGAGCAGTACTTC. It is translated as CASSRKPRGSSYEQYF.

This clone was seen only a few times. The DNA of the CDR3 is TGTGCCAGCAGCTTACTTAACTACAATGAGCAGTTCTTC. Protein: CASSLLNYNEQFF. The gene calls are TRBV5-6 and TRBJ2-1; D unclear. Per the germline V gene, CDR1 is SGHDT and CDR2 is YYEEEE. The CDR3 consists of 13 residues. The ends were cut back, 2 bases at V and 3 bases at J, with 6 bases in the middle. Looking up the rest from reference TRBV5-6 and TRBJ2-1 gives the full variable domain: DAGVTQSPTHLIKTRGQQVTLRCSPKSGHDTVSWYQQALGQGPQFIFQYYEEEERQRGNFPDRFSGHQFPNYSSELNVNALLLGDSALYLCASSLLNYNEQFFGPGTRLTVL.

The DNA for the CDR3 is TGTGCCAGCAGCTTAGTCAAACAGGTCTCTGGAAACACCATATATTTT. This encodes CASSLVKQVSGNTIYF. The chain has TRBV11-3 and TRBJ1-3, with a tentative D call TRBD1 (5 bases). V was shortened by 1 base and J by 0 bases, with 10 bases between the two germline ends. CDR3 length equals 16 residues. The germline V gene has CDR1 SGHNT and CDR2 YENEEA.

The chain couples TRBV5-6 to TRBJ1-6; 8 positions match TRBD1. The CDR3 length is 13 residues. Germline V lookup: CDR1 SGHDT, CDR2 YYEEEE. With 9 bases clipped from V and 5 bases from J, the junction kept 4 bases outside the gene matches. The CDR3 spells CATKGQDNSPLHF. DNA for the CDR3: TGTGCCACCAAGGGACAGGATAATTCACCCCTCCACTTT.

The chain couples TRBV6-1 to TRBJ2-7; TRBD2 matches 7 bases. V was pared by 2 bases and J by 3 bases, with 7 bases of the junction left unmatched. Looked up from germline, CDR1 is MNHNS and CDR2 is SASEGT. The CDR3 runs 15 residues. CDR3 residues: CASSEWGGPGYEQYF. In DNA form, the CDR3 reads TGTGCCAGCAGTGAATGGGGGGGACCAGGCTACGAGCAGTACTTC.